The rows below give T cell receptor beta chains drawn from one sample of a study of identical twins. TCRdb recomputed calls from the 5' RACE reads with MiXCR, one row per CDR3 protein. The sample holds some 320,000 distinct CDR3 sequences; about 12% are singletons and the top ten take roughly 7%. The data were also submitted as part of a second study, on yellow fever vaccine responses in identical twins.

The sequencing input was CD8+ T cells sorted from blood. These receptors were collected from a woman between 18 and 29 years old in good health. Both conserved end residues are part of each CDR3. D genes are given only for firm matches. Clone size is given for some rows only: seen once, a few or many times, or a class if the clone is expanded.

NA TRBJ1-4 NA TRBV7-9 CASSLGRESSGEKLFF TGTGCCAGCAGCTTAGGCAGGGAGTCATCGGGTGAAAAACTGTTTTTT
many TRBJ1-1 NA TRBV29-1 CSVEGWLQTTEAFF TGCAGCGTTGAGGGGTGGCTACAAACTACTGAAGCTTTCTTT
NA TRBJ2-2 NA TRBV4-2 CASSRVLANTGELFF TGTGCCAGCAGCCGGGTACTAGCGAACACCGGGGAGCTGTTTTTT
few TRBJ2-2 NA TRBV7-9 CARHRATGELFF TGTGCCAGGCACAGGGCCACCGGGGAGCTGTTTTTT
few TRBJ2-1 NA TRBV20-1 CSVPSDKNEQFF TGCAGTGTCCCTAGCGATAAAAATGAGCAGTTCTTC
few TRBJ2-3 TRBD1 TRBV5-5 CASSYDRGGTDTQYF TGTGCCAGCAGCTATGACAGGGGCGGCACAGATACGCAGTATTTT
NA TRBJ2-2 NA TRBV29-1 CSVVALRTGELFF TGCAGCGTTGTGGCCCTACGCACCGGGGAGCTGTTTTTT
many TRBJ2-1 TRBD1 TRBV20-1 CSGDRYNEQFF TGCAGTGGGGACAGATACAATGAGCAGTTCTTC
few TRBJ1-1 TRBD1 TRBV6-1 CASSEDRVFTEAFF TGTGCCAGCAGTGAGGACAGGGTTTTTACTGAAGCTTTCTTT
many TRBJ2-1 TRBD2 TRBV5-1 CASSQGRTSVSEQFF TGCGCCAGCAGCCAGGGCCGGACTAGCGTCTCAGAGCAGTTCTTC
few TRBJ2-1 NA TRBV24-1 CATSDFVNEQFF TGTGCCACCAGTGATTTTGTCAATGAGCAGTTCTTC
NA TRBJ2-7 NA TRBV15 CATSVQSSYEQYF TGTGCCACCAGCGTCCAGAGCTCCTACGAGCAGTACTTC
many TRBJ2-1 TRBD1 TRBV12-3/TRBV12-4 CASSSRQGLMNEQFF TGTGCCAGCAGTTCGCGACAGGGCTTGATGAATGAGCAGTTCTTC
NA TRBJ2-2 NA TRBV9 CASSVGGTTSNTGELFF TGTGCCAGCAGCGTAGGGGGGACAACTTCCAACACCGGGGAGCTGTTTTTT
few TRBJ1-2 NA TRBV4-1 CASSQIGPANYGYTF TGCGCCAGCAGCCAAATAGGACCTGCTAACTATGGCTACACCTTC
many TRBJ1-1 NA TRBV2 CASGGGGETTEAFF TGTGCCAGCGGTGGTGGAGGGGAGACCACTGAAGCTTTCTTT
few TRBJ2-1 NA TRBV3-1 CASSQEWLESSYNEQFF TGTGCCAGCAGCCAAGAGTGGCTGGAAAGCTCCTACAATGAGCAGTTCTTC
NA TRBJ1-2 TRBD1 TRBV27 CASSLSAGGDYGYTF TGTGCCAGCAGTTTATCGGCAGGGGGCGACTATGGCTACACCTTC
few TRBJ2-1 NA TRBV28 CATSLLQRYNEQFF TGTGCCACCAGTTTATTACAGAGATACAATGAGCAGTTCTTC
many TRBJ2-2 NA TRBV5-1 CASSSNTGELFF TGTGCCAGCAGTTCGAACACCGGGGAGCTGTTTTTT
NA TRBJ2-7 NA TRBV7-9 CASSLVGDEQYF TGTGCCAGCAGCTTGGTTGGGGACGAGCAGTACTTC
many TRBJ2-2 TRBD1 TRBV15 CAIDRGSGELFF TGTGCCATCGACAGGGGATCCGGGGAGCTGTTTTTT
many TRBJ2-3 NA TRBV12-3/TRBV12-4 CASSPLGASTDTQYF TGTGCCAGCAGCCCTTTGGGGGCAAGCACAGATACGCAGTATTTT
few TRBJ2-2 NA TRBV11-2 CASGDTGELFF TGTGCCAGCGGCGACACCGGGGAGCTGTTTTTT
NA TRBJ2-2 NA TRBV7-6 CASSLVGDEDTGELFF TGTGCCAGCAGCTTAGTAGGGGATGAAGACACCGGGGAGCTGTTTTTT
NA TRBJ2-1 NA TRBV12-3/TRBV12-4 CASSLAMPVKAYEQFF TGTGCCAGCAGTCTGGCCATGCCGGTCAAGGCCTACGAGCAGTTCTTC
few TRBJ2-7 NA TRBV10-1 CASSDDHEQYF TGCGCCAGCAGTGACGACCACGAGCAGTACTTC
few TRBJ2-1 NA TRBV4-2 CASSQGQSNEQFF TGTGCCAGCAGCCAAGGGCAGAGCAATGAGCAGTTCTTC
once TRBJ2-4 NA TRBV12-3/TRBV12-4 CTSSLDWWDGGGVENIQYF TGTACCAGCAGTTTAGATTGGTGGGATGGAGGAGGAGTCGAAAACATTCAGTACTTC
NA TRBJ2-1 TRBD2 TRBV11-2 CASSPGLAEDNEQFF TGTGCCAGCAGCCCCGGACTAGCGGAAGACAATGAGCAGTTCTTC
NA TRBJ2-2 NA TRBV27 CASRRGGTGELFF TGTGCCAGCCGGAGGGGTGGCACCGGGGAGCTGTTTTTT
many TRBJ2-3 TRBD2 TRBV4-1 CASSQEFAQRDPDTQYF TGCGCCAGCAGCCAAGAGTTCGCCCAGCGGGATCCAGATACGCAGTATTTT
many TRBJ2-1 TRBD2 TRBV15 CATSVGLADNEQFF TGTGCCACCAGCGTGGGACTAGCGGACAATGAGCAGTTCTTC
many TRBJ1-1 NA TRBV4-1 CASSQATQSGDEAFF TGCGCCAGCAGCCAAGCTACACAGTCGGGGGATGAAGCTTTCTTT
few TRBJ2-7 TRBD2 TRBV27 CATGTSGFREQYF TGTGCCACCGGCACTAGCGGGTTTAGGGAGCAGTACTTC
NA TRBJ2-3 NA TRBV5-8 CASSLDEETRTDTQYF TGTGCCAGCAGCTTGGATGAAGAGACTAGAACAGATACGCAGTATTTT
few TRBJ1-3 NA TRBV20-1 CSASDRIFSGNTIYF TGCAGTGCAAGCGACAGGATCTTCTCTGGAAACACCATATATTTT
few TRBJ2-5 NA TRBV12-3/TRBV12-4 CASNRWGVGQETQYF TGTGCCAGCAACCGGTGGGGGGTCGGGCAAGAGACCCAGTACTTC
many TRBJ1-5 TRBD1 TRBV11-2 CASSPQGASNQPQHF TGTGCCAGCAGCCCGCAGGGGGCGAGCAATCAGCCCCAGCATTTT
few TRBJ2-1 TRBD2 TRBV5-1 CASGADQRDYNEQFF TGCGCCAGCGGAGCCGACCAGCGGGACTACAATGAGCAGTTCTTC
NA TRBJ2-3 TRBD1 TRBV5-6 CASSLLGQGLADTQYF TGTGCCAGCAGTTTACTCGGACAGGGGTTGGCAGATACGCAGTATTTT
few TRBJ1-5 TRBD1 TRBV2 CASSTDRVGNQPQHF TGTGCCAGCAGTACCGACAGGGTAGGCAATCAGCCCCAGCATTTT
few TRBJ2-1 TRBD1 TRBV5-1 CASSDTGGHYNEQFF TGCGCCAGCAGTGATACAGGGGGCCACTACAATGAGCAGTTCTTC
few TRBJ1-2 NA TRBV9 CASSVGGVNGYTF TGTGCCAGCAGCGTAGGGGGGGTTAATGGCTACACCTTC
few TRBJ2-3 NA TRBV20-1 CSAREILAMYTDTQYF TGCAGTGCTAGAGAAATCCTAGCAATGTATACAGATACGCAGTATTTT
few TRBJ2-1 TRBD2 TRBV10-2 CASATIGTSGGAVLYEQFF TGCGCCAGCGCGACTATCGGGACTAGCGGGGGGGCAGTTCTGTATGAGCAGTTCTTC
few TRBJ2-3 TRBD2 TRBV14 CASSLKDERGYTDTQYF TGTGCCAGCAGCCTAAAAGACGAGCGGGGTTACACAGATACGCAGTATTTT
once TRBJ2-5 TRBD1 TRBV19 CASSTFDRVQETQYF TGTGCCAGTAGTACCTTCGACAGGGTCCAAGAGACCCAGTACTTC
NA TRBJ2-5 NA TRBV4-1 CASSPHGETQYF TGCGCCAGCAGCCCCCACGGGGAGACCCAGTACTTC
few TRBJ1-1 NA TRBV5-6 CASSFGIMNTEAFF TGTGCCAGCAGCTTTGGGATTATGAACACTGAAGCTTTCTTT
many TRBJ2-1 TRBD2 TRBV12-3/TRBV12-4 CASSLAALADYNEQFF TGTGCCAGCAGTTTAGCCGCACTAGCGGACTACAATGAGCAGTTCTTC
NA TRBJ2-2 TRBD1 TRBV7-9 CASSSTGQAYTGELFF TGTGCCAGCAGCTCGACCGGACAGGCCTACACCGGGGAGCTGTTTTTT
few TRBJ2-3 NA TRBV27 CASSLSWGNTQYF TGTGCCAGCAGTTTATCGTGGGGGAATACGCAGTATTTT
few TRBJ1-4 TRBD1 TRBV28 CASRTGTGGVFSEKLFF TGTGCCAGCAGGACCGGGACAGGGGGCGTTTTTTCGGAAAAACTGTTTTTT
NA TRBJ2-1 NA TRBV7-6 CASTTRGRGAANEQFF TGTGCCAGCACGACCCGGGGGCGGGGCGCCGCCAATGAGCAGTTCTTC
few TRBJ1-5 NA TRBV5-1 CASSLRGYSNQPQHF TGCGCCAGCAGCTTACGGGGCTATAGCAATCAGCCCCAGCATTTT
many TRBJ2-1 TRBD2 TRBV12-3/TRBV12-4 CASTPVTGGRNEQFF TGTGCCAGCACTCCTGTGACGGGAGGGCGCAATGAGCAGTTCTTC
NA TRBJ2-3 TRBD2 TRBV3-1 CASSQELAGMGTDTQYF TGTGCCAGCAGCCAAGAACTAGCGGGAATGGGCACAGATACGCAGTATTTT
NA TRBJ2-2 NA TRBV28 CASSLPGTVTGELFF TGTGCCAGCAGTTTACCCGGGACTGTCACCGGGGAGCTGTTTTTT